The next 27 T cell receptor beta chains were all read from a single sample in a study of blood T cell repertoires in COVID-19. The protocol was immunoSEQ multiplex PCR, while the TCRdb copy is restricted to in-frame clones and leaves out a portion. The sample holds some 270,000 clones; around 88% are singletons and the top ten take about 5.4%. Sequencing input: peripheral blood. The source is an elderly woman with COVID-19, enrolled during active disease.

V is TRBV7-3 and J is TRBJ2-4; TRBD2 aligns across 7 bases. Germline-derived CDR1 and CDR2 are SGHTA and FQGTGA. Trimming cost V 5 bases and J 7 bases; bases outside gene matches: 8. The CDR3 extends over 14 amino acids. The CDR3 sequence is CASSPAGVKNIQYF. CDR3 sequence (DNA): TGTGCCAGCAGCCCGGCGGGGGTAAAGAACATTCAGTACTTC.

The chain is built from TRBV28 and TRBJ2-7, with 9 bases matching TRBD1. Germline V CDR1 and CDR2: MDHEN, SYDVKM. There are 15 residues in the CDR3. V lost 4 bases and J lost 3; bases outside the gene matches: 7. The CDR3 here is CASSSIDRGGYEQYF. CDR3 bases: TGTGCCAGCAGTTCCATCGACAGGGGGGGCTACGAGCAGTACTTC.

The chain is built from TRBV19 and TRBJ1-5, with a possible D match to TRBD1 (5 bases). Deletions cut 3 bases from V and 7 bases from J, with 10 bases between. The CDR3 covers 13 residues. Germline values: CDR1 LNHDA, CDR2 SQIVND (reference sequence). The CDR3 nucleotides are TGTGCCAGTAGTATTGGGGCGGGGCAGCCCCAGCATTTT. Its translation is CASSIGAGQPQHF.

The V and J genes are TRBV2 and TRBJ1-3; D not resolved. The CDR3 totals 13 residues. Germline loops: CDR1 SNHLY, CDR2 FYNNEI. V gave up 11 bases and J gave up 1 base, with 12 bases separating them. The CDR3 region has the DNA TGTGCCGGCGCAGCGAAATCTGGAAACACCATATATTTT. Translated: CAGAAKSGNTIYF.

The chain couples TRBV2 to TRBJ2-5; D might be TRBD1 (6 bases). Germline CDR1 and CDR2: SNHLY and FYNNEI. This CDR3 has 14 residues. V dropped 7 bases and J dropped 1 base, with 13 bases sitting between them. The CDR3, as DNA: TGTGCCAGCAAGCCAGGACAGACCCAAGAGACCCAGTACTTC. It encodes CASKPGQTQETQYF.

The sample holds a few counts of this clone. This sequence joins TRBV19 and TRBJ1-5; D is uncertain. Deletions cut 1 base from V and 3 bases from J, with 10 bases between. This CDR3 comprises 15 residues. In germline, CDR1 is LNHDA, CDR2 SQIVND (reference sequence). The CDR3 region is CASSIVGRDNQPQHF. In DNA form, the CDR3 reads TGTGCCAGTAGTATAGTGGGCAGAGACAATCAGCCCCAGCATTTT.

The chain links TRBV7-2 to TRBJ1-6; D possibly corresponds to TRBD1 (6 bases). Germline lookup yields CDR1 SGHTA and CDR2 FQGNSA. The length of the CDR3 is 14 residues. Trimming cost V 2 bases and J 7 bases, with 9 bases left between them. CDR3 loop: CASSLMQGNSPLHF. For the CDR3, the DNA is TGTGCCAGCAGCTTAATGCAGGGGAATTCACCCCTCCACTTT. Complete variable domain (other parts from reference TRBV7-2 and TRBJ1-6): GAGVSQSPSNKVTEKGKDVELRCDPISGHTALYWYRQSLGQGLEFLIYFQGNSAPDKSGLPSDRFSAERTGGSVSTLTIQRTQQEDSAVYLCASSLMQGNSPLHFGNGTRLTVT.

The J gene is TRBJ2-1, the V gene TRBV2, with 10 bases identical to TRBD1. V lost 3 bases and J lost 4; bases outside the gene matches: 0. Germline V gives CDR1 SNHLY, CDR2 FYNNEI. The CDR3 is made up of 14 amino acids. The CDR3 region has the DNA TGTGCCAGCAGTGAGGACAGGGGGTACAATGAGCAGTTCTTC. Protein product: CASSEDRGYNEQFF.

The rearrangement uses TRBV5-1 and TRBJ1-1; 8 bases line up with TRBD1. The CDR3 runs to 12 residues. Germline CDR1 is SGHRS and CDR2 is YFSETQ. V shed 2 bases and J 7 bases; nucleotides not matched to a gene: 1. In DNA form, the CDR3 reads TGCGCCAGCAGCTTAGACAGGGGTGAAGCTTTCTTT. This encodes CASSLDRGEAFF.

The V call is TRBV3-1 (or the pseudogene TRBV3-2), the J call TRBJ2-1; TRBD2 agrees at 14 bases. The CDR3 length is 18 residues. Losses at the gene ends were 5 bases for V and 1 base for J; bases not matched to a gene: 7. CDR1 LGHDT and CDR2 YNNKEL come from the germline V gene (reference sequence). Written as DNA, the CDR3 is TGTGCCAGCAGCTCACGGGGACTAGCGGGGGCATCCTACAATGAGCAGTTCTTC. Its protein product is CASSSRGLAGASYNEQFF.

The chain combines TRBV7-2 with TRBJ1-5; D not certain. Germline V gives CDR1 SGHTA, CDR2 FQGNSA. The V end was cut by 5 bases, the J end by 0 bases, with 8 bases between. The CDR3 is 14 residues long. The CDR3 coding sequence is TGTGCCAGCAGCAACGAGTATAGCAATCAGCCCCAGCATTTT. Amino acid sequence: CASSNEYSNQPQHF. Using reference TRBV7-2 and TRBJ1-5 for the parts outside the CDR3, the full variable domain is GAGVSQSPSNKVTEKGKDVELRCDPISGHTALYWYRQSLGQGLEFLIYFQGNSAPDKSGLPSDRFSAERTGGSVSTLTIQRTQQEDSAVYLCASSNEYSNQPQHFGDGTRLSIL.

This clone was recorded a few times. J is TRBJ1-4 and V is TRBV6-5; D ambiguous. The CDR3 extends over 16 amino acids. Per germline, CDR1 MNHEY and CDR2 SVGAGI. V gave up 3 bases and J gave up 7 bases, with 18 bases separating them. CDR3 protein: CASSYGPRLEGEKLFF. The CDR3 nucleotides read TGTGCCAGCAGTTATGGCCCCCGCCTCGAGGGTGAAAAACTGTTTTTT.

V usage is TRBV5-1 and J usage is TRBJ2-5, with D possibly matching TRBD1 (6 bases). Trimming took 0 bases from V and 5 from J, leaving 11 bases between them. Germline loops: CDR1 SGHRS, CDR2 YFSETQ. This CDR3 region has 14 residues. The CDR3 region is CASSLDGQRETQYF. The CDR3 DNA reads as TGCGCCAGCAGCTTGGACGGACAGAGGGAGACCCAGTACTTC.

This clone was seen just once. This chain uses TRBV12-3 or TRBV12-4 with TRBJ1-5, with D possibly matching TRBD1 (6 bases). V was shortened by 7 bases and J by 1 base, with 8 bases between the two germline ends. This CDR3 contains 13 residues. CDR3 DNA sequence: TGTGCCAGCACCGGACAGAGCAATCAGCCCCAGCATTTT. Translated, it gives CASTGQSNQPQHF.

Points on this clone: Other nucleotide sequences in the sample specify the same CDR3. The chain couples TRBV5-1 to TRBJ2-7; D is unclear. CDR1 and CDR2 from the germline V gene are SGHRS and YFSETQ. This CDR3 contains 11 residues. V was clipped by 1 base and J by 6 bases, with 5 bases between them. As DNA, the CDR3 is TGCGCCAGCAGCTTGAGAGGCGAGCAGTACTTC. Translating gives CASSLRGEQYF.

The rearrangement joins TRBV10-3 to TRBJ1-5, with 8 positions matching TRBD1. Trimming at V came to 3 bases and at J to 6 bases, leaving 7 bases not matched to a gene. The CDR3 length is 15 residues. The germline CDR1 and CDR2 sequences are ENHRY and SYGVKD. The CDR3 nucleotides are TGTGCCATCAGTGAAGTAAATACAGGGGGTCAGCCCCAGCATTTT. Amino acids: CAISEVNTGGQPQHF.

The chain joins TRBV25-1 to TRBJ1-5, with 8 bases matching TRBD1. Germline V gives CDR1 MGHDK, CDR2 SYGVNS. The J segment lost 5 bases and the V segment lost 6 bases, leaving 9 bases of the junction unmatched. This CDR3 has 15 amino acids. CDR3 protein: CASSRTGNKYQPQHF. CDR3 coding DNA: TGTGCCAGCAGCCGGACAGGGAATAAGTATCAGCCCCAGCATTTT. The complete variable domain, with remaining parts taken from reference TRBV25-1 and TRBJ1-5, reads EADIYQTPRYLVIGTGKKITLECSQTMGHDKMYWYQQDPGMELHLIHYSYGVNSTEKGDLSSESTVSRIRTEHFPLTLESARPSHTSQYLCASSRTGNKYQPQHFGDGTRLSIL.

The sample holds a few counts of this clone. This chain connects TRBV11-3 to TRBJ1-6; a possible D gene is TRBD1 (5 bases). The CDR3 totals 15 residues. Germline V gene lookup returns CDR1 SGHNT and CDR2 YENEEA. V lost 9 bases and J 7 bases, leaving 19 bases between the germline ends. DNA of the CDR3: TGTGCCAGTCCCGCTTCGGGGGGACTCAATTCACCCCTCCACTTT. This translates into CASPASGGLNSPLHF.

V gene TRBV5-1 combines with J gene TRBJ1-2; D gene uncertain. The V gene's germline CDR1 is SGHRS and CDR2 YFSETQ. The CDR3 is 13 amino acids. V was pared by 4 bases and J by 5 bases, with 12 bases between. The CDR3 loop reads CASSITESYGYTF. The CDR3 region has the DNA TGCGCCAGCAGCATCACAGAGTCTTATGGCTACACCTTC.

A note on this clone: This sample includes further DNA sequences coding for the same CDR3. This sequence joins TRBV28 and TRBJ1-5; D gene unclear. The CDR3 consists of 12 residues. Germline values: CDR1 MDHEN, CDR2 SYDVKM. Trimming removed 7 bases from V and 7 bases from J, with 11 bases in between. The DNA of the CDR3 is TGTGCCAGCACCCGAGGGTACCAGCCCCAGCATTTT. Protein product: CASTRGYQPQHF.

This sequence joins TRBV6-4 and TRBJ2-7; 9 positions agree with TRBD1. V shed 6 bases, J shed 4 bases, and the junction held 4 bases outside the gene matches. Germline values: CDR1 MRHNA, CDR2 SNTAGT. The CDR3 sequence is 13 residues long. The CDR3 sequence: CASRDRGLYEQYF. The CDR3 region has the DNA TGTGCCAGCAGGGACAGGGGTTTGTACGAGCAGTACTTC.

The chain carries TRBV7-2 and TRBJ2-5; the match to TRBD2 covers 10 bases. The CDR3 covers 15 residues. The V gene's germline CDR1 is SGHTA and CDR2 FQGNSA. J lost 1 base, V lost 5 bases, and 4 bases had no gene match. The CDR3 reads CASSPSGGVQETQYF. In DNA, the CDR3 is TGTGCCAGCAGCCCTAGCGGGGGTGTCCAAGAGACCCAGTACTTC.

V and J are TRBV11-2 and TRBJ1-1, with 8 bases identical to TRBD1. The CDR3 contains 14 residues. Losses at the gene ends were 4 bases for V and 3 bases for J; bases not matched to a gene: 4. Germline assignment: CDR1 SGHAT and CDR2 FQNNGV. CDR3 sequence reads: CASSSTQGDTEAFF. For the CDR3, the DNA is TGTGCCAGCAGCTCGACACAGGGGGACACTGAAGCTTTCTTT.

This rearrangement joins TRBV3-1 (or the pseudogene TRBV3-2) to TRBJ2-5, with TRBD2 matching over 12 bases. Germline loops: CDR1 LGHDT, CDR2 YNNKEL (reference sequence). V gave up 1 base and J gave up 2 bases; unmatched junction bases: 5. This CDR3 comprises 17 residues. This CDR3 reads CASSQGGLAGPQETQYF. The CDR3 DNA reads as TGTGCCAGCAGCCAAGGTGGACTAGCGGGGCCTCAAGAGACCCAGTACTTC.

The chain employs TRBV28 and TRBJ1-4; D is uncertain. This CDR3 contains 14 residues. V dropped 3 bases and J dropped 4 bases, with 9 bases sitting between them. Germline values: CDR1 MDHEN, CDR2 SYDVKM. The CDR3 bases are TGTGCCAGCAGTTTGTTACAGTATAATGAAAAACTGTTTTTT. As protein: CASSLLQYNEKLFF.

The gene calls are TRBV15 and TRBJ1-4; the D gene is possibly TRBD1 (6 bases). The V end was cut by 4 bases, the J end by 5 bases, with 11 bases between. The CDR3 is made up of 14 amino acids. Germline V gene lookup returns CDR1 LNHNV and CDR2 YYDKDF (reference sequence). CDR3 region: CATSNREGNEKLFF. The CDR3 bases are TGTGCCACCAGCAACAGGGAAGGGAATGAAAAACTGTTTTTT.

Here the CDR3 DNA reads TGCGCCAGCAGCTTGGGGGGACAGGGATTCGGCGGGGAGCTGTTTTTT. This encodes CASSLGGQGFGGELFF. This chain uses TRBV5-1 with TRBJ2-2; 9 positions agree with TRBD1. Trimming at V came to 0 bases and at J to 7 bases, leaving 7 bases not matched to a gene. CDR1 and CDR2 (germline): SGHRS, YFSETQ. There are 16 residues in the CDR3.